This TCR beta chain was recorded in a study of blood T cell repertoires in COVID-19. The wider study: There were acute and convalescent COVID-19 samples, and they came from the United States, Italy and Spain. The cDNA or gDNA used as material had been derived from T cells, B-cell-depleted T cells, or PBMCs.

This CDR3 spans 16 amino acids. Germline assignment: CDR1 SGHVS and CDR2 FNYEAQ. V gave up 1 base and J gave up 2 bases, with 13 bases separating them. In the authors' workflow: Estimated nucleated cell counts came from reference gene primer amplification. Clones were sequenced by immunoSEQ multiplex PCR, and TCRdb holds only the in-frame ones, with some missing. V and J calls and clone size are given by that table; D and trimming were obtained from the DNA. The profile covers over 70,000 clones, with around 69% appearing a single time and 15% to 20% taken by the ten largest. The TCR originated in a man in his 70s with active or convalescent COVID-19. V and J are TRBV7-6 and TRBJ2-3, with TRBD2 as a possible D gene (5 bases). Source material: peripheral blood. The chain's CDR3 is CASSLGPSGNTDTQYF. The DNA for the CDR3 is TGTGCCAGCAGCTTAGGACCAAGCGGTAACACAGATACGCAGTATTTT.